These 15 T cell receptor beta chains originate from one sample sequenced in a study of T cell responses to AZD1222 COVID-19 vaccine. Here immunoSEQ multiplex PCR was the method, and the copy in TCRdb shows in-frame clones only, minus some. The sample contains approximately 110,000 clones, 92% of which appear only once. Here the sequenced sample was peripheral blood, taken on day 0 of AZD1222 vaccination. The receptors were sampled from an adult in good health.

This chain joins TRBV4-3 and TRBJ1-6, with TRBD1 identical over 7 bases. The CDR3 covers 17 residues. Germline CDR1 reads LGHNA; CDR2 reads YSLEER. J lost 7 bases, V lost 0 bases, and 9 bases had no gene match. The CDR3 spells CASSQDTGVKENSPLHF. The CDR3 DNA follows: TGCGCCAGCAGCCAAGATACAGGGGTGAAAGAGAATTCACCCCTCCACTTT.

This sequence joins TRBV6-5 and TRBJ1-4, with 10 bases aligning to TRBD1. CDR1 is MNHEY, CDR2 SVGAGI, per germline. V shed 5 bases, J shed 5 bases, and the junction held 2 bases outside the gene matches. This CDR3 is 14 amino acids long. CDR3 sequence (DNA): TGTGCCAGCAGTCTGGACAGGGGGAATGAAAAACTGTTTTTT. Translation: CASSLDRGNEKLFF.

The chain has TRBV7-9 and TRBJ1-6; 7 bases are a match to TRBD1. J lost 10 bases, V lost 5 bases, and 8 bases had no gene match. The CDR3 extends over 14 amino acids. Germline CDR1 reads SEHNR; CDR2 reads FQNEAQ (reference sequence). The CDR3 loop reads CASSLTGELSPLHF. The CDR3 DNA sequence: TGTGCCAGCAGCCTCACAGGGGAACTCTCACCCCTCCACTTT. Filled out from reference TRBV7-9 and TRBJ1-6, the complete variable domain reads DTGVSQNPRHKITKRGQNVTFRCDPISEHNRLYWYRQTLGQGPEFLTYFQNEAQLEKSRLLSDRFSAERPKGSFSTLEIQRTEQGDSAMYLCASSLTGELSPLHFGNGTRLTVT.

The rearrangement links TRBV27 to TRBJ2-7; 8 positions match TRBD1. Germline CDR1 and CDR2: MNHEY and SMNVEV (reference sequence). The CDR3 is made up of 15 amino acids. V was pared by 4 bases and J by 2 bases, with 7 bases of the junction left unmatched. In DNA, the CDR3 is TGTGCCAGCAGTTCCTCCGGACAGGGCACCTACGAGCAGTACTTC. The encoded protein is CASSSSGQGTYEQYF.

The J gene is TRBJ1-5, the V gene TRBV6-2 or TRBV6-3; TRBD1 is a possible D gene (5 bases). CDR1 is MNHEY and CDR2 is SVGEGT in the germline V gene. Trimming shortened V by 4 bases and J by 9 bases, and 19 bases separated the two germline ends. CDR3 length: 15 amino acids. The CDR3 sequence is CASSFRDGGGAPQHF. The DNA of the CDR3 is TGTGCCAGCAGTTTCCGGGACGGCGGCGGAGCGCCCCAGCATTTT.

V gene TRBV27 combines with J gene TRBJ2-1; D unresolved. The CDR3 runs 12 residues. Germline V gene lookup returns CDR1 MNHEY and CDR2 SMNVEV (reference sequence). V was cut by 1 base and J by 10 bases, with 8 bases left in between. The CDR3 DNA reads TGTGCCAGCAGTTTATTAGGTAGGGAGCAGTTCTTC. Translation: CASSLLGREQFF.

CDR3 amino acids: CASSMAAGRNTGELFF. The CDR3 DNA sequence: TGTGCCAGTAGTATGGCGGCAGGCCGAAACACCGGGGAGCTGTTTTTT. V usage is TRBV19 and J usage is TRBJ2-2; D is unresolved. Germline V lookup: CDR1 LNHDA, CDR2 SQIVND (reference sequence). The V and J ends lost 3 bases and 2 bases respectively, with 13 bases between them. The CDR3 is 16 amino acids.

This chain joins TRBV4-2 and TRBJ1-2, with D unresolved. Germline V CDR1 and CDR2: LGHNA, YNFKEQ. V shed 5 bases and J shed 4 bases, with 20 bases lying between them. The CDR3 is made up of 16 amino acids. The CDR3 DNA reads TGTGCCAGCAGCACCTCAAGAAGTGACTTGGGCTATGGCTACACCTTC. This encodes CASSTSRSDLGYGYTF.

The chain links TRBV5-4 to TRBJ1-2, with a weak D call TRBD1 (5 bases). The CDR3 runs to 15 residues. V shed 2 bases and J shed 8 bases, with 19 bases lying between them. Germline V gene data show CDR1 as SGHNT and CDR2 as YYREEE (reference sequence). CDR3 loop: CASSLGDWAARGYTF. CDR3 bases: TGTGCCAGCAGCTTAGGGGATTGGGCCGCCCGGGGCTACACCTTC. The full variable domain, rest sourced from reference TRBV5-4 and TRBJ1-2, is ETGVTQSPTHLIKTRGQQVTLRCSSQSGHNTVSWYQQALGQGPQFIFQYYREEENGRGNFPPRFSGLQFPNYSSELNVNALELDDSALYLCASSLGDWAARGYTFGSGTRLTVV.

The CDR3 coding sequence is TGCGCCAGCGCCTCCCAGGGGAACTCCTACGAGCAGTACTTC. Its protein product is CASASQGNSYEQYF. The J gene is TRBJ2-7, the V gene TRBV5-1; possible D gene TRBD1, 6 bases. Germline-derived CDR1 and CDR2 are SGHRS and YFSETQ. The V gene lost 7 bases and the J gene lost 0 bases, with 14 bases spanning the gap. The CDR3 length is 14 residues.

This chain joins TRBV19 and TRBJ1-2; D unclear. Trimming removed 4 bases at V and 4 bases at J, with 16 bases between. The CDR3 extends over 15 amino acids. The germline CDR1 and CDR2 sequences are LNHDA and SQIVND (reference sequence). CDR3 residues: CASSSQVVLGYGYTF. The CDR3 bases are TGTGCCAGTAGTAGCCAGGTTGTTTTGGGCTATGGCTACACCTTC.

The chain is built from TRBV5-1 and TRBJ2-7; tentative D call: TRBD2 (6 bases). CDR1 and CDR2 (germline): SGHRS, YFSETQ. This CDR3 contains 14 residues. Trimming cost V 3 bases and J 4 bases, with 14 bases left between them. CDR3 residues: CASSSGLLGYEQYF. CDR3 nucleotide sequence: TGCGCCAGCAGCTCGGGACTCCTTGGATACGAGCAGTACTTC.

The chain combines TRBV19 with TRBJ2-1; TRBD2 matches 9 bases. Trimming at V came to 6 bases and at J to 10 bases, leaving 10 bases not matched to a gene. CDR1 is LNHDA and CDR2 is SQIVND in the germline V gene (reference sequence). The CDR3 consists of 14 residues. CDR3 DNA: TGTGCCAGTAGCCCACTAGCGGGCCCTGCGGAGCAGTTCTTC. It specifies CASSPLAGPAEQFF.

The chain employs TRBV29-1 and TRBJ2-3; a possible D gene is TRBD2 (6 bases). CDR3 length: 14 residues. V lost 6 bases and J 1 base, leaving 14 bases between the germline ends. Germline values: CDR1 SQVTM, CDR2 ANQGSEA. CDR3 DNA sequence: TGCAGCGTGGGTCCGTGGGGGGGCACAGATACGCAGTATTTT. Its translation: CSVGPWGGTDTQYF.

The CDR3 DNA follows: TGTGCCAGCAGCAACGGGAAACAGGGGGGAACTAATGAAAAACTGTTTTTT. As protein: CASSNGKQGGTNEKLFF. The chain employs TRBV7-9 and TRBJ1-4; 8 bases line up with TRBD1. The V and J ends lost 5 bases and 1 base, in that order; junction bases with no gene match: 9. Germline CDR1 SEHNR, CDR2 FQNEAQ (reference sequence). CDR3 length: 17 amino acids.